This T cell receptor beta chain was identified during a study of CD8+CD57+ T cells in acquired aplastic anemia. Study context: The mean DNA yield obtained from sorted CD4+ and CD8+ cells came to roughly 3.4 ug. Study-level results: The number of CD8+ CDR3 sequences shared by patients and controls was under 35.

Only patients with CD8+CD57+ cell expansion on flow cytometry were chosen for sequencing. All patients had severe acquired aplastic anemia. Patients had not yet gotten any therapy when their blood was taken for sampling. Trimming left V 0 bases short and J 0 bases short, with 5 bases between. The CDR3 is 14 amino acids. Germline V gives CDR1 LNHNV, CDR2 YYDKDF (reference sequence). The use of genomic DNA as template underpinned the TCR beta VDJ and CDR3 profiling. TCRdb used MiXCR to reprocess the reads, holding one entry per CDR3 protein. The table shows about 150,000 distinct CDR3 sequences, with just over 50% occurring only once. This clonotype was seen a few times. Its cognate antigen is unknown.

This chain uses TRBV15 with TRBJ1-1; unclear D gene. Sequenced material: sorted CD4+, CD8+, or CD8+CD57+ T cells (not recorded which) from PBMCs. This receptor was obtained from a human donor with aplastic anemia. In DNA form, the CDR3 reads TGTGCCACCAGCAGAGAGGCGGTGAACACTGAAGCTTTCTTT. This translates into CATSREAVNTEAFF.